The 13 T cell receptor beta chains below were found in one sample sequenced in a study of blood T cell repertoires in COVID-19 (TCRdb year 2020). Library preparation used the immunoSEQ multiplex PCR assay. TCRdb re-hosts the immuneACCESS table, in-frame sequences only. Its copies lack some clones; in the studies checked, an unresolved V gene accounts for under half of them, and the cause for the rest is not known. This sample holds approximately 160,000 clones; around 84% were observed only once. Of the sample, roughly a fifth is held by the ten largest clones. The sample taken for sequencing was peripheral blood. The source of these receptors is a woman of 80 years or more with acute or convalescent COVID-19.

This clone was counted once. The CDR3 DNA follows: TGTGCCAGGCCGGGACTTATGAACACTGAAGCTTTCTTT. Its translation: CARPGLMNTEAFF. V and J are TRBV5-4 and TRBJ1-1; a possible D gene is TRBD1 (5 bases). The germline V and J ends were trimmed by 8 bases and 0 bases, with 11 bases remaining between them. This CDR3 has 13 amino acids. CDR1 is SGHNT and CDR2 is YYREEE in the germline V gene (reference sequence). Drawing the rest from reference TRBV5-4 and TRBJ1-1, the complete variable domain is ETGVTQSPTHLIKTRGQQVTLRCSSQSGHNTVSWYQQALGQGPQFIFQYYREEENGRGNFPPRFSGLQFPNYSSELNVNALELDDSALYLCARPGLMNTEAFFGQGTRLTVV.

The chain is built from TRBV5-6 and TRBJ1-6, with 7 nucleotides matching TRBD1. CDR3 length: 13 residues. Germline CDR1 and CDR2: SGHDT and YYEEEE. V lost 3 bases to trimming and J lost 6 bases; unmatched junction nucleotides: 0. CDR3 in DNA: TGTGCCAGCAGCTGGGACAGTAATTCACCCCTCCACTTT. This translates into CASSWDSNSPLHF. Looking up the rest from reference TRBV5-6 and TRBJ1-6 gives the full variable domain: DAGVTQSPTHLIKTRGQQVTLRCSPKSGHDTVSWYQQALGQGPQFIFQYYEEEERQRGNFPDRFSGHQFPNYSSELNVNALLLGDSALYLCASSWDSNSPLHFGNGTRLTVT.

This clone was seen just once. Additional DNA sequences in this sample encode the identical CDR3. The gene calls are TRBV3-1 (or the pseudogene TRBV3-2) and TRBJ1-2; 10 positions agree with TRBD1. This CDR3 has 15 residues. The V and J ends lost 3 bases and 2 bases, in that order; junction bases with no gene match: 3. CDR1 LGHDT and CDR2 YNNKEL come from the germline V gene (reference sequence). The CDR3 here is CASSQGDRGNYGYTF. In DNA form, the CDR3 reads TGTGCCAGCAGCCAGGGGGACAGGGGCAACTATGGCTACACCTTC.

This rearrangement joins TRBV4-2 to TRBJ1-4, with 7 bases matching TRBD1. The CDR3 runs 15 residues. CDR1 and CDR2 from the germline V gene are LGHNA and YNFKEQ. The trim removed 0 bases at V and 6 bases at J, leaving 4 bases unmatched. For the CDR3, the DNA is TGTGCCAGCAGCCAAGACGGGACAGCGGATGAAAAACTGTTTTTT. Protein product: CASSQDGTADEKLFF.

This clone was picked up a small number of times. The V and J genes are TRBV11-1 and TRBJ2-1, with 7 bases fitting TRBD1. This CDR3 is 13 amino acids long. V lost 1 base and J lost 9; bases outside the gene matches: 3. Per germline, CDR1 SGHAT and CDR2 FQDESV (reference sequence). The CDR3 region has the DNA TGTGCCAGCAGCTTAGGGACAGGCGGTGAGCAGTTCTTC. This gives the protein CASSLGTGGEQFF.

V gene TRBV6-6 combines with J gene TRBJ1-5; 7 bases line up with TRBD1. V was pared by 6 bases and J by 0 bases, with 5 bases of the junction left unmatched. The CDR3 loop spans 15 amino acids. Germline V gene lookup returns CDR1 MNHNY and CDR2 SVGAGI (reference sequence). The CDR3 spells CASSHRGVSNQPQHF. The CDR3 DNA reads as TGTGCCAGCAGCCACAGGGGCGTTAGCAATCAGCCCCAGCATTTT.

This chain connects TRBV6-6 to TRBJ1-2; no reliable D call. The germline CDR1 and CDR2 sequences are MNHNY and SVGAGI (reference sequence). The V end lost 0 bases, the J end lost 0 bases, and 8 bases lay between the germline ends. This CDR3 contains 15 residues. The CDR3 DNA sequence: TGTGCCAGCAGTTACTCGACTAGAACTAACTATGGCTACACCTTC. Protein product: CASSYSTRTNYGYTF.

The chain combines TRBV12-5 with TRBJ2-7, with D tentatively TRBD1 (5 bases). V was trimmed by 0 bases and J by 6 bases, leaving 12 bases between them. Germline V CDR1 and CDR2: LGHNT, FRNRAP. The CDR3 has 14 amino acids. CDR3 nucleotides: TGTGCTAGTGGTTTGGTATGGCAGGGCCCCGAGCAGTACTTC. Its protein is CASGLVWQGPEQYF.

The CDR3 loop is CASSINLAREQYF. The CDR3 coding sequence is TGTGCCAGTAGTATTAACCTAGCGCGAGAGCAGTACTTC. V is TRBV19 and J is TRBJ2-7; a possible D gene is TRBD2 (6 bases). The CDR3 has 13 residues. V gave up 3 bases and J gave up 7 bases, with 13 bases separating them. From germline, CDR1 is LNHDA and CDR2 SQIVND (reference sequence).

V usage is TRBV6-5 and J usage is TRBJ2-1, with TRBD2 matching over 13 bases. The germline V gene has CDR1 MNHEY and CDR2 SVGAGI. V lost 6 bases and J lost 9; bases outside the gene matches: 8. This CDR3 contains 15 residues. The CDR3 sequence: CASRLLAGGPGEQFF. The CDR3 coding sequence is TGTGCCAGCAGACTACTAGCGGGGGGGCCAGGTGAGCAGTTCTTC.

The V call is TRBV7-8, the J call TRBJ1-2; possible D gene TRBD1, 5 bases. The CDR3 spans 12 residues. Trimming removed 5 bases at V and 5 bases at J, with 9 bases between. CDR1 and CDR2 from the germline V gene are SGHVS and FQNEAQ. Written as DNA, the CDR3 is TGTGCCAGCAGCCCCCGGACATATGGCTACACCTTC. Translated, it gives CASSPRTYGYTF.

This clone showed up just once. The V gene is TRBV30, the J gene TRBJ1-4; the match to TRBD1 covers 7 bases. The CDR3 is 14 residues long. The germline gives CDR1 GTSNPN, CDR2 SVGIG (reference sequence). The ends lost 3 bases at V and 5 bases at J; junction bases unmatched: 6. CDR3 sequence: CAWRAGTENEKLFF. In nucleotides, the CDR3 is TGTGCCTGGAGGGCCGGGACAGAAAATGAAAAACTGTTTTTT.

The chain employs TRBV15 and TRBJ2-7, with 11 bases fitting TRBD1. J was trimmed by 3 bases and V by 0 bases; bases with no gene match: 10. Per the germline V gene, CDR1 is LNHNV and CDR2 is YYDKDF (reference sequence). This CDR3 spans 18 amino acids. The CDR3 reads CATSRERPRTGGIYEQYF. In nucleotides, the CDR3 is TGTGCCACCAGCAGAGAGAGACCCCGGACAGGGGGCATCTACGAGCAGTACTTC.